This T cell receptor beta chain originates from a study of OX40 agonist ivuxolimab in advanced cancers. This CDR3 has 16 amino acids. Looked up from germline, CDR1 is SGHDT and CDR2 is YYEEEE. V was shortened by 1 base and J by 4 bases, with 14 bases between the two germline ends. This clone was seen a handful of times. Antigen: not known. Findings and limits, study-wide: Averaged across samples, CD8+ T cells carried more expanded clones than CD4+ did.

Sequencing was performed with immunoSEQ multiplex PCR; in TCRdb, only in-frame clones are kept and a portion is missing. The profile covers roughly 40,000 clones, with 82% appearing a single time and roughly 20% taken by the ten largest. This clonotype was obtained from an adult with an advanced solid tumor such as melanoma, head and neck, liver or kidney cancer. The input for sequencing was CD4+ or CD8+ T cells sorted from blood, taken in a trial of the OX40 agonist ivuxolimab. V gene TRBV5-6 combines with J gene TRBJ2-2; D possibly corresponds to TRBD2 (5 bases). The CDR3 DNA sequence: TGTGCCAGCAGCTTGAACGGAGGACTCGTCACCGGGGAGCTGTTTTTT. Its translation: CASSLNGGLVTGELFF.